The text below deals with one T cell receptor beta chain. This specimen belongs to a study of CD8+ T cells in alopecia areata. Extraction of RNA preceded its reverse transcription into cDNA, which served as the sequencing template. The data were produced by immunoSEQ multiplex PCR, yet TCRdb's version contains in-frame clones alone and is incomplete. The sample includes tens of thousands of clones, under 75% of them seen just once. Germline CDR1 and CDR2: MGHRA and YSYEKL. V shed 2 bases and J shed 2 bases, with 12 bases lying between them. The CDR3 spans 16 residues. This receptor was obtained from a human donor with alopecia areata. The material was CD8+ T cells sorted from blood, obtained at week 0. The V gene is TRBV4-1, the J gene TRBJ2-2; maybe TRBD1 (5 bases). CDR3 in DNA: TGCGCCAGCAGCCAACCTAGACAGACAAACACCGGGGAGCTGTTTTTT. It specifies CASSQPRQTNTGELFF.